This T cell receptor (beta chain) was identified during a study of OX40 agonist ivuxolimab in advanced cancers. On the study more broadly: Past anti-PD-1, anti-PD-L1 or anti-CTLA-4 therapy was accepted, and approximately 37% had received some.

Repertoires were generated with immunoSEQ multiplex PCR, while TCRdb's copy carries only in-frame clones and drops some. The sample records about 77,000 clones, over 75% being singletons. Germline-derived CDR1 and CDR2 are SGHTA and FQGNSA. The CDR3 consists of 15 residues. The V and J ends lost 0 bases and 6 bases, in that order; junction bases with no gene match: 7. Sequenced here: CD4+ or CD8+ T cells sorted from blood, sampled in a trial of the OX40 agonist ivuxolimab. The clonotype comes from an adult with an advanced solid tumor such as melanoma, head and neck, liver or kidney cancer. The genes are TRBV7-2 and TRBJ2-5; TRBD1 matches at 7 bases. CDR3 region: CASSLAEGGGKTQYF. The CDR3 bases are TGTGCCAGCAGCTTAGCGGAAGGGGGCGGAAAGACCCAGTACTTC.